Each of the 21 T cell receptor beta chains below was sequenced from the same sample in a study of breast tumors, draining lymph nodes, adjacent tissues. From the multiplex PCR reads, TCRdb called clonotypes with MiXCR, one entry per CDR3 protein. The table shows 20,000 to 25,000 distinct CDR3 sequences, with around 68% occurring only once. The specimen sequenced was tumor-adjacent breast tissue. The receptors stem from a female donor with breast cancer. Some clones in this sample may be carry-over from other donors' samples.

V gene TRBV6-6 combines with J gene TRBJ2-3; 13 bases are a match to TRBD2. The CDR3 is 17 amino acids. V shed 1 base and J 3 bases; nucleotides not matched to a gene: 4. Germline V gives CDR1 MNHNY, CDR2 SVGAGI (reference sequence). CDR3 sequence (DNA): TGTGCCAGCAGTTACTTGACTAGCGGGAGGAAGACAGATACGCAGTATTTT. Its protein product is CASSYLTSGRKTDTQYF.

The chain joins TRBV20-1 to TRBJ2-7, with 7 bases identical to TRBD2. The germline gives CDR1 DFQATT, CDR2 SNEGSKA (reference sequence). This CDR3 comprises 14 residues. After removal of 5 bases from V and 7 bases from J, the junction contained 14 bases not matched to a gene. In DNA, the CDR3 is TGCAGTGCTCCCCGGGGAGAGGGAGGGCGTGAGCAGTACTTC. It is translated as CSAPRGEGGREQYF.

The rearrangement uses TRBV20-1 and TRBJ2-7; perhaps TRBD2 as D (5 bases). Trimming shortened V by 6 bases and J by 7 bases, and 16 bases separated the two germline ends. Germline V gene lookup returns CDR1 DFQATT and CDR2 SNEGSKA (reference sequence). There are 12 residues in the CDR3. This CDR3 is CSARKTTMEQYF. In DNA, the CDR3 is TGCAGTGCCAGAAAGACTACGATGGAGCAGTACTTC.

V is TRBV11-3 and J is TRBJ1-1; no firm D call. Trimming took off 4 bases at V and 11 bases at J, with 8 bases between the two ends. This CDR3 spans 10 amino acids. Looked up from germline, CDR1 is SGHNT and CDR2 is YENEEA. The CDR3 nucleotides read TGTGCCAGCAGCTCGGGTTTCGCTTTCTTT. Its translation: CASSSGFAFF.

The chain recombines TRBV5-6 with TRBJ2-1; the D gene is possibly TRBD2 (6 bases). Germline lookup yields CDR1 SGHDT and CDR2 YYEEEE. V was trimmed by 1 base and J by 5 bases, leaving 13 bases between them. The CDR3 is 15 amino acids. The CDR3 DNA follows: TGTGCCAGCAGCTTGATGGGGGGTACAGACAATGAGCAGTTCTTC. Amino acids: CASSLMGGTDNEQFF.

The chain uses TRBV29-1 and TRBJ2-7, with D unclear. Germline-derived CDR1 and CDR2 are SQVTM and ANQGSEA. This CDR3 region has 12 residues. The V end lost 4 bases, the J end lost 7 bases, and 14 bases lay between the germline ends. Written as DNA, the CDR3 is TGCAGCGTTGCTTCGGGCCAATTAGAGCAGTACTTC. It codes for CSVASGQLEQYF.

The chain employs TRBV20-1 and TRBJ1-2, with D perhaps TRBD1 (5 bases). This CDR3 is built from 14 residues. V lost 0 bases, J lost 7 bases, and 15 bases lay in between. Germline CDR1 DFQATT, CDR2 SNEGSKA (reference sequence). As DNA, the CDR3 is TGCAGTGCTAGAGACGGGACGGCAGTTGGTGGCTACACCTTC. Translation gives CSARDGTAVGGYTF.

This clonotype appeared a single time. CDR3 DNA sequence: TGCAGCGTTGACATCGGGACAAACTCCTACGAGCAGTACTTC. Its protein product is CSVDIGTNSYEQYF. V and J are TRBV29-1 and TRBJ2-7, with a possible D match to TRBD1 (6 bases). Germline V gene data show CDR1 as SQVTM and CDR2 as ANQGSEA. The CDR3 is 14 amino acids. V dropped 3 bases and J dropped 0 bases, with 12 bases sitting between them.

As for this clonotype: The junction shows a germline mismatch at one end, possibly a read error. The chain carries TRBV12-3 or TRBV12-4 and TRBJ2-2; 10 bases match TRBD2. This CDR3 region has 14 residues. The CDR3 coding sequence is TGTGCCAACATTAGCGGGGGGTACACCGGGGAGCTGTTTTTC. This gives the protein CANISGGYTGELFF.

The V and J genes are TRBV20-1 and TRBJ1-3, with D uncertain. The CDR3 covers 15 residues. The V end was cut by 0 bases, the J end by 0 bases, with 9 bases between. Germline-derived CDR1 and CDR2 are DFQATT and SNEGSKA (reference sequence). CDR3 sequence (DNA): TGCAGTGCTAGAGATGCCAGCAGCTCTGGAAACACCATATATTTT. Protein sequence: CSARDASSSGNTIYF.

CDR3 coding DNA: TGTGCCAGCAGCCAAAAAGAGGCTAGCGGGGGGGGAGATACGCAGTATTTT. The encoded protein is CASSQKEASGGGDTQYF. V usage is TRBV3-1 and J usage is TRBJ2-3; 12 bases fit TRBD2. V lost 2 bases and J lost 5; bases outside the gene matches: 8. This CDR3 comprises 17 residues. CDR1 and CDR2 (germline): LGHDT, YNNKEL (reference sequence).

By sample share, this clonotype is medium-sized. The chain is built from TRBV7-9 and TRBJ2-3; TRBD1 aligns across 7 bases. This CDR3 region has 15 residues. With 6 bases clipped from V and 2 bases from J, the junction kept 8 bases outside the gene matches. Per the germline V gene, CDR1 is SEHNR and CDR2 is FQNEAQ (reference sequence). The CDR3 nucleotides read TGTGCCAGCAGTCCAAGGGGGCCAACCACAGATACGCAGTATTTT. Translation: CASSPRGPTTDTQYF.

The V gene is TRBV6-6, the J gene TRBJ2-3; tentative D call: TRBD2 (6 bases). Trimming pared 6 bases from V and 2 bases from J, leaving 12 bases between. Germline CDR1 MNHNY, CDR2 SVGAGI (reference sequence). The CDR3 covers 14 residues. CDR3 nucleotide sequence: TGTGCCAGCAGCCTTCGGGAGATCACAGATACGCAGTATTTT. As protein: CASSLREITDTQYF.

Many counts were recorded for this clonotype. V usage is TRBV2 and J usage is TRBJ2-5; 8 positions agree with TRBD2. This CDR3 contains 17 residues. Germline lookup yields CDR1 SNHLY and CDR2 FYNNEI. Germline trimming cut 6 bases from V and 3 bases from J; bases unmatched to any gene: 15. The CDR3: CASRYEAGGPSKETQYF. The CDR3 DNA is TGTGCCAGCAGATACGAGGCGGGGGGCCCTTCAAAAGAGACCCAGTACTTC.

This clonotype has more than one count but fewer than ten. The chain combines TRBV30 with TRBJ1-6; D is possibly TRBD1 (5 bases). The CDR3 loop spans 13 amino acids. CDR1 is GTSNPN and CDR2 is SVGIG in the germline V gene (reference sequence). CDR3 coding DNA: TGTGCAATTCGGGGGGAATATAATTCACCCCTCCACTTT. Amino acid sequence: CAIRGEYNSPLHF.

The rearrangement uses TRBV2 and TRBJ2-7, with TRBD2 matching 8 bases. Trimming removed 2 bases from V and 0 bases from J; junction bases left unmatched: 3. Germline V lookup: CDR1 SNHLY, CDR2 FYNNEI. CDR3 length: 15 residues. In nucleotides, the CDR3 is TGTGCCAGCAGTGAACAAGGGACTAGCTCCTACGAGCAGTACTTC. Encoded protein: CASSEQGTSSYEQYF.

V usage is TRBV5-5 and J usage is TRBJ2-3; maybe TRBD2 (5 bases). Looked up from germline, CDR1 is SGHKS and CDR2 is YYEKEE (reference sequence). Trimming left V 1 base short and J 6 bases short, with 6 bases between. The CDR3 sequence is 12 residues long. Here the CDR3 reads CASSLTGDTQYF. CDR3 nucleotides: TGTGCCAGCAGCTTGACGGGGGATACGCAGTATTTT.

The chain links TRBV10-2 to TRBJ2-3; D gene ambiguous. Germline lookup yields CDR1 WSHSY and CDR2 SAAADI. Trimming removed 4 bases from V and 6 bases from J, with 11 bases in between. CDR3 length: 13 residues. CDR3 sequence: CASSGVPSDTQYF. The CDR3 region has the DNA TGCGCCAGCAGTGGTGTGCCGTCGGATACGCAGTATTTT.

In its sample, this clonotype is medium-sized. This chain's CDR3 is CASSSQTQGSGNTIYF. CDR3 in DNA: TGTGCCAGCAGCTCCCAAACACAGGGCTCTGGAAACACCATATATTTT. The chain links TRBV7-8 to TRBJ1-3, with a tentative D call TRBD1 (6 bases). V was clipped by 4 bases and J by 0 bases, with 13 bases between them. There are 16 residues in the CDR3. CDR1 is SGHVS, CDR2 FQNEAQ, per germline.

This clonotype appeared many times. CDR3 in amino acids: CASSTEYGYTF. As DNA, the CDR3 is TGTGCCAGTAGTACGGAATATGGCTACACCTTC. The chain employs TRBV19 and TRBJ1-2; D is ambiguous. The length of the CDR3 is 11 residues. With 4 bases removed from V and 5 bases from J, the gap between germline ends came to 5 bases. The germline V gene encodes CDR1 LNHDA and CDR2 SQIVND (reference sequence).

The CDR3 nucleotides read TGTGCCAGCAGTCTACTAGCGGGAGTAACTTCAGATACGCAGTATTTT. Its protein product is CASSLLAGVTSDTQYF. V gene TRBV12-3 or TRBV12-4 combines with J gene TRBJ2-3, with 11 positions matching TRBD2. Trimming took 5 bases from V and 4 from J; bases not matched to a gene: 8. The CDR3 has 16 residues.